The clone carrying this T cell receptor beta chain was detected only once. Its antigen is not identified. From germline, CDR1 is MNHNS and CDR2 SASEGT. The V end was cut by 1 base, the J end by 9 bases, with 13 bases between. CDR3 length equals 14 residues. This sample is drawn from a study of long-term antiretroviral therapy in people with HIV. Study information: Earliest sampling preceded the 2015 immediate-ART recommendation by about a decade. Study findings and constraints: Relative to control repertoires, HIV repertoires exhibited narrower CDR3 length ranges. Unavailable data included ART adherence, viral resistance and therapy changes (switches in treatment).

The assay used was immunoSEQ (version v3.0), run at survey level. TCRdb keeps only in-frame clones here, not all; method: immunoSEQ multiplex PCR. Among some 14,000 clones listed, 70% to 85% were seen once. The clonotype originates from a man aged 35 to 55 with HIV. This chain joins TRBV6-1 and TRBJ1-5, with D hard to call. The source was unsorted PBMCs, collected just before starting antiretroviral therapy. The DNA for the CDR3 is TGTGCCAGCAGTGAAGAATTTGATGGGATGCCCCAGCATTTT. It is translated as CASSEEFDGMPQHF.